The T cell receptor (beta chain) described here comes from a study of blood T cell repertoires in COVID-19. The wider study: The study drew acute and convalescent COVID-19 samples from the United States, Italy and Spain. The cDNA or gDNA used as material had been derived from T cells, B-cell-depleted T cells, or PBMCs.

In the original analysis: For nucleated cells, counts were estimated from reference gene primer amplification. The data were produced by immunoSEQ multiplex PCR, yet TCRdb's version contains in-frame clones alone and is incomplete. V and J calls and clone size are those listed in that table; D and trimming were worked out from the DNA. The sample yields some 130,000 clones, over 70% seen once. Germline CDR1 reads MGHDK; CDR2 reads SYGVNS. V was trimmed by 0 bases and J by 1 base, leaving 3 bases between them. The CDR3 is 13 amino acids. This clone was recorded only once. The gene calls are TRBV25-1 and TRBJ1-1; no reliable D call. Specimen: peripheral blood. The clonotype comes from a human donor in a cohort sampled during active COVID-19. The CDR3 reads CASSEYRNTEAFF. Here the CDR3 DNA reads TGTGCCAGCAGTGAATATAGGAACACTGAAGCTTTCTTT.